Below are 16 T cell receptor beta chains sequenced from a single sample in a study of shared clonotypes between healthy human individuals. TCRdb's table, derived via immunoSEQ multiplex PCR, lists solely in-frame clones and lacks some. The sample includes roughly 2.5 million clones, approximately 90% of them seen just once. Material for sequencing was naive CD4+ T cells sorted from blood. Subset: CD45RA+ positively selected. Every receptor here comes from a man aged 18 to 35 in good health.

The chain employs TRBV18 and TRBJ2-6, with 8 bases that match TRBD1. Per germline, CDR1 KGHSH and CDR2 LQKENI. The trim removed 5 bases at V and 16 bases at J, leaving 10 bases unmatched. This CDR3 is 13 amino acids long. CDR3 bases: TGTGCCAGCTCAAATGACAGGGGACCCCCTCTGACTTTC. Encoded protein: CASSNDRGPPLTF.

V is TRBV4-1 and J is TRBJ1-6; D is undetermined. This CDR3 has 16 residues. Trimming took off 1 base at V and 3 bases at J, with 10 bases between the two ends. The germline gives CDR1 MGHRA, CDR2 YSYEKL. The CDR3 sequence is CASSQGSVFYNSPLHF. The CDR3 bases are TGCGCCAGCAGCCAAGGGTCCGTTTTCTATAATTCACCCCTCCACTTT.

The chain combines TRBV30 with TRBJ1-1, with D maybe TRBD1 (5 bases). V was cut by 5 bases and J by 5 bases, with 12 bases left in between. This CDR3 is built from 12 residues. Germline CDR1 reads GTSNPN; CDR2 reads SVGIG (reference sequence). CDR3: CAWGERGTEAFF. For the CDR3, the DNA is TGTGCCTGGGGGGAACGGGGGACTGAAGCTTTCTTT.

Comment on this clone: Other DNA sequences of this sample code for an identical CDR3. The chain has TRBV18 and TRBJ2-2; 8 bases are a match to TRBD1. In germline, CDR1 is KGHSH, CDR2 LQKENI. The CDR3 is 15 amino acids. The J segment lost 2 bases and the V segment lost 6 bases, leaving 5 bases of the junction unmatched. The CDR3 loop is CASSTGTGNTGELFF. The CDR3 coding sequence is TGTGCCAGCTCTACCGGGACAGGCAACACCGGGGAGCTGTTTTTT.

The chain links TRBV11-3 to TRBJ2-7, with TRBD1 as a possible D gene (6 bases). Trimming cost V 5 bases and J 3 bases, with 14 bases left between them. CDR1 SGHNT and CDR2 YENEEA come from the germline V gene. The CDR3 runs to 14 residues. The CDR3 here is CASSPRTVFYEQYF. CDR3 DNA sequence: TGTGCCAGCAGCCCCCGGACAGTATTCTACGAGCAGTACTTC.

The rearrangement links TRBV28 to TRBJ1-6; 10 positions agree with TRBD1. Germline V CDR1 and CDR2: MDHEN, SYDVKM. The CDR3 extends over 15 amino acids. The V segment lost 4 bases and the J segment 8 bases; nucleotides outside the gene matches: 5. The DNA for the CDR3 is TGTGCCAGCAGTTCCCTCGACAGGGGGCATTCACCCCTCCACTTT. Protein product: CASSSLDRGHSPLHF. The full variable domain, with the rest looked up from reference TRBV28 and TRBJ1-6, is DVKVTQSSRYLVKRTGEKVFLECVQDMDHENMFWYRQDPGLGLRLIYFSYDVKMKEKGDIPEGYSVSREKKERFSLILESASTNQTSMYLCASSSLDRGHSPLHFGNGTRLTVT.

The CDR3 DNA reads as TGTGCCAGCAGCGTAAGTGGTGCTTACGCCGGGGAGCTGTTTTTT. Its translation: CASSVSGAYAGELFF. J is TRBJ2-2 and V is TRBV9; no clear D. V was clipped by 1 base and J by 6 bases, with 13 bases between them. The length of the CDR3 is 15 residues. Germline lookup yields CDR1 SGDLS and CDR2 YYNGEE.

In nucleotides, the CDR3 is TGCGCCAGCAGGTTGAGCGGGAGTGGATACAATGAGCAGTTCTTC. It yields the protein CASRLSGSGYNEQFF. The chain couples TRBV5-1 to TRBJ2-1; 8 bases match TRBD2. The J segment lost 4 bases and the V segment lost 5 bases, leaving 8 bases of the junction unmatched. CDR3 length: 15 residues. CDR1 and CDR2 (germline): SGHRS, YFSETQ.

The rearrangement links TRBV19 to TRBJ1-2, with D tentatively TRBD1 (6 bases). CDR1 is LNHDA and CDR2 is SQIVND in the germline V gene (reference sequence). V was cut by 3 bases and J by 8 bases, with 22 bases left in between. The CDR3 contains 16 residues. The chain's CDR3 is CASSIGRTVPYGGYTF. For the CDR3, the DNA is TGTGCCAGTAGTATCGGGCGGACAGTACCTTACGGCGGCTACACCTTC.

The chain has TRBV30 and TRBJ1-6; TRBD1 matches at 8 bases. V dropped 4 bases and J dropped 3; count of bases not matched to a gene: 5. The CDR3 length is 15 residues. Germline CDR1 reads GTSNPN; CDR2 reads SVGIG (reference sequence). CDR3 loop: CAWKIGTGYNSPLHF. DNA of the CDR3: TGTGCCTGGAAGATCGGGACAGGCTATAATTCACCCCTCCACTTT.

This sequence joins TRBV19 and TRBJ2-3, with a weak D call TRBD2 (7 bases). The length of the CDR3 is 16 residues. V lost 6 bases and J lost 2, with 18 bases in between. The V gene's germline CDR1 is LNHDA and CDR2 SQIVND (reference sequence). The CDR3 coding sequence is TGTGCCAGTAGAACTACAGGGAGGGACTACACAGATACGCAGTATTTT. This codes for CASRTTGRDYTDTQYF. The entire variable domain, with the rest obtained from reference TRBV19 and TRBJ2-3, is as follows: DGGITQSPKYLFRKEGQNVTLSCEQNLNHDAMYWYRQDPGQGLRLIYYSQIVNDFQKGDIAEGYSVSREKKESFPLTVTSAQKNPTAFYLCASRTTGRDYTDTQYFGPGTRLTVL.

The gene calls are TRBV30 and TRBJ1-2, with TRBD1 matching 10 bases. CDR1 is GTSNPN, CDR2 SVGIG, per germline (reference sequence). V lost 4 bases and J lost 4; bases outside the gene matches: 6. The CDR3 runs 14 residues. The CDR3 bases are TGTGCCTGGACCCCTAGGACAGGGGGCTATGGCTACACCTTC. It yields the protein CAWTPRTGGYGYTF.

To note about this clone: This sample also contains other DNA sequences that code for the same CDR3. This chain links TRBV5-1 with TRBJ2-7; TRBD2 agrees at 9 bases. Trimming removed 0 bases from V and 3 bases from J; junction bases left unmatched: 7. This CDR3 has 16 amino acids. Germline CDR1 SGHRS, CDR2 YFSETQ. CDR3 nucleotides: TGCGCCAGCAGCTTGGCGCCAGCGGGGGGCTTCTACGAGCAGTACTTC. It yields the protein CASSLAPAGGFYEQYF.

The chain is built from TRBV6-5 and TRBJ1-5; tentative D call: TRBD1 (5 bases). V lost 5 bases to trimming and J lost 3 bases, with 11 bases between them. The CDR3 spans 14 residues. Germline CDR1 and CDR2: MNHEY and SVGAGI. CDR3 protein: CASSRPGYNQPQHF. The CDR3 nucleotides are TGTGCCAGCAGTCGGCCAGGGTACAATCAGCCCCAGCATTTT.

This chain connects TRBV10-3 to TRBJ2-2; TRBD2 is a possible D gene (5 bases). This CDR3 has 14 residues. Germline CDR1 reads ENHRY; CDR2 reads SYGVKD. V was pared by 0 bases and J by 5 bases, with 7 bases between. The CDR3 protein is CAISESSATGELFF. CDR3 nucleotides: TGTGCCATCAGTGAGTCTAGCGCAACCGGGGAGCTGTTTTTT.

This clone showed up just a few times. The sample contains more than one DNA sequence encoding this CDR3. The V call is TRBV7-2, the J call TRBJ2-7; D gene uncertain. The CDR3 totals 13 residues. Germline V gene lookup returns CDR1 SGHTA and CDR2 FQGNSA. The V gene lost 3 bases and the J gene lost 4 bases, with 10 bases spanning the gap. Here the CDR3 reads CASSFRSSYEQYF. The CDR3 coding sequence is TGTGCCAGCAGCTTCCGATCGTCGTACGAGCAGTACTTC. The complete variable domain, with remaining parts taken from reference TRBV7-2 and TRBJ2-7, reads GAGVSQSPSNKVTEKGKDVELRCDPISGHTALYWYRQSLGQGLEFLIYFQGNSAPDKSGLPSDRFSAERTGGSVSTLTIQRTQQEDSAVYLCASSFRSSYEQYFGPGTRLTVT.